This T cell receptor (beta chain) was identified during a study of beta chain features in type 1 diabetes. Findings and caveats of the study: When VDJ junctions were examined, type 1 diabetes patients showed fewer insertions and more deletions. Type 1 diabetes patients showed a moderate but significant shortening of TCRB CDR3s in all four CD4+ subsets.

CD4+ cells of the naive, central memory, regulatory and stem cell-like memory types were sorted via CD45RO/CCR7/CD25/CD127/CD95/CD27. V trimming: 4 bases; J trimming: 3 bases; junction bases outside the gene matches: 7. This CDR3 contains 15 residues. Germline CDR1 reads KGHSH; CDR2 reads LQKENI. Expressed TCRB transcripts got sequenced, as all isolated RNA was reverse transcribed. TCRdb's copy holds only in-frame clones and misses some; the assay was immunoSEQ multiplex PCR. The sample carries some 350,000 clones, around an eighth recorded once. This clone was found a few times. Its target is unknown.

This sequence joins TRBV18 and TRBJ1-2, with 8 bases lining up with TRBD1. The source is a woman aged 18-29 years with type 1 diabetes. The source material was naive CD4+ T cells from blood. The CDR3 DNA reads TGTGCCAGCTCACTCCTGACAGGGGCGTACTATGGCTACACCTTC. Its translation is CASSLLTGAYYGYTF.